This T cell receptor (beta chain) was retrieved from a study of cytomegalovirus exposure and HLA in healthy donors. Whole-study findings and limits: Across donors, most TCRs were seen rarely, yet some public ones were widespread. Cytomegalovirus association was listed for about 150 TCR beta chains. Within the approximately 130 validation repertoires, first-cohort TCR clusters tended to co-occur, according to a later analysis. Through in vitro validation, a few CMV-associated chains were shown to be specific for CMV antigens.

The CDR3 covers 16 residues. Looked up from germline, CDR1 is KGHSH and CDR2 is LQKENI. V was pared by 2 bases and J by 9 bases, with 20 bases between. Note on this clone: Antigen unknown.

Sequenced by immunoSEQ multiplex PCR; TCRdb stores in-frame clones only, minus some. The profile shows 120,000 or so clones, more than 70% of them singletons. Sequenced sample: PBMCs. The chain links TRBV18 to TRBJ2-1, with TRBD1 as a possible D gene (5 bases). The clonotype originates from a man aged 25-40 years in good health and CMV-seronegative. The CDR3 DNA reads as TGTGCCAGCTCACCATCCCCCCAGGGAACAAAGATTGAGCAGTTCTTC. This translates into CASSPSPQGTKIEQFF.